These 7 T cell receptor beta chains were all obtained from the same sample, sequenced in a study of human T cells and chemical hapten exposure. Noted time point: pre-sensitization, week 0. Treatment meaning: therapeutic diphenylcyclopropenone sensitization with weekly scalp DPC. TCRdb reanalysed the RACE reads using MiXCR and keeps one entry per CDR3 protein. Of tens of thousands of distinct CDR3 sequences listed, 14% are singletons. The sequencing used whole blood, collected in connection with sensitization to the hapten diphenylcyclopropenone (DPC). The receptors were sampled from a woman in her forties or fifties with alopecia areata. Some clones in this sample may be carry-over from other donors' samples.

The chain is built from TRBV19 and TRBJ1-5; the match to TRBD1 covers 7 bases. Trimming removed 4 bases from V and 7 bases from J; junction bases left unmatched: 13. Germline CDR1 and CDR2: LNHDA and SQIVND (reference sequence). The CDR3 has 16 amino acids. The CDR3 here is CASSKWGQGGGQPQHF. For the CDR3, the DNA is TGTGCCAGTAGTAAGTGGGGGCAAGGGGGCGGCCAGCCCCAGCATTTT.

V is TRBV7-2 and J is TRBJ2-1; 9 bases map to TRBD2. J lost 6 bases, V lost 8 bases, and 8 bases had no gene match. This CDR3 has 14 amino acids. Per germline, CDR1 SGHTA and CDR2 FQGNSA. The CDR3: CASLWAGGLNEQFF. The CDR3 nucleotides read TGTGCCAGCCTATGGGCGGGAGGGCTCAATGAGCAGTTCTTC.

By share, this clonotype ranks as medium-sized. The chain joins TRBV12-3 or TRBV12-4 to TRBJ2-3, with D tentatively TRBD1 (5 bases). This CDR3 is built from 13 residues. Trimming took off 8 bases at V and 6 bases at J, with 15 bases between the two ends. The CDR3 region has the DNA TGTGCCAGCGGCCCGCTAGGGGCGGATACGCAGTATTTT. It is translated as CASGPLGADTQYF.

The rearrangement joins TRBV6-2 or TRBV6-3 to TRBJ1-1; 9 nucleotides match TRBD1. The CDR3 runs to 16 residues. The V gene end was trimmed by 6 bases and the J gene end by 4 bases; junction bases not matched to a gene: 12. Germline V gene data show CDR1 as MNHEY and CDR2 as SVGEGT. CDR3: CASREVNRGPGTEAFF. DNA for the CDR3: TGTGCCAGCAGAGAAGTTAACAGGGGGCCGGGCACTGAAGCTTTCTTT.

In its sample, this clonotype was seen a few times. The chain links TRBV29-1 to TRBJ2-7, with no clear D. CDR3 size: 15 residues. CDR1 SQVTM and CDR2 ANQGSEA come from the germline V gene. The ends were cut back, 4 bases at V and 6 bases at J, with 22 bases in the middle. CDR3 DNA sequence: TGCAGCGTTGTCTCGGTCGCAACCCCCTCAAGCGAGCAGTACTTC. Residues: CSVVSVATPSSEQYF.

V usage is TRBV2 and J usage is TRBJ2-7, with D tentatively TRBD1 or TRBD2 (6 bases each). Germline V CDR1 and CDR2: SNHLY, FYNNEI. The CDR3 sequence is 13 residues long. Trimming left V 8 bases short and J 5 bases short, with 16 bases between. The DNA for the CDR3 is TGTGCCAGCCTTCCCGGGGGCCTGAACGAGCAGTACTTC. Translated, it gives CASLPGGLNEQYF.

The genes are TRBV29-1 and TRBJ1-2; unclear D gene. Germline CDR1 and CDR2: SQVTM and ANQGSEA. CDR3 length: 12 residues. The V end was cut by 6 bases, the J end by 2 bases, with 10 bases between. The CDR3 loop reads CSVGDGNYGYTF. For the CDR3, the DNA is TGCAGCGTGGGTGATGGGAACTATGGCTACACCTTC.